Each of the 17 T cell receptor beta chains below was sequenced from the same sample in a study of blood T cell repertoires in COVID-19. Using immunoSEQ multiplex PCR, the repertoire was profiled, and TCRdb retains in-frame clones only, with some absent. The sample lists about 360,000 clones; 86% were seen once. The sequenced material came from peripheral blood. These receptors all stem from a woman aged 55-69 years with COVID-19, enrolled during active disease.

The CDR3 nucleotides read TGTGCCAGTAGCATACTTAACGGGGAGCTGTTTTTT. This gives the protein CASSILNGELFF. The gene calls are TRBV19 and TRBJ2-2; no clear D. CDR1 and CDR2 from the germline V gene are LNHDA and SQIVND (reference sequence). This CDR3 is 12 amino acids long. V lost 6 bases to trimming and J lost 7 bases, with 9 bases between them. The full variable domain, with the rest looked up from reference TRBV19 and TRBJ2-2, is DGGITQSPKYLFRKEGQNVTLSCEQNLNHDAMYWYRQDPGQGLRLIYYSQIVNDFQKGDIAEGYSVSREKKESFPLTVTSAQKNPTAFYLCASSILNGELFFGEGSRLTVL.

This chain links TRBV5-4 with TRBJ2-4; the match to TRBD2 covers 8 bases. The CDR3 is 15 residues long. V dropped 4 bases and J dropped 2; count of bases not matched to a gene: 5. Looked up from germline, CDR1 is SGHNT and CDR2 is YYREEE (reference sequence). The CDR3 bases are TGTGCCAGCAGCCCCGTAGCGGGGCCCAAAAACATTCAGTACTTC. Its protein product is CASSPVAGPKNIQYF.

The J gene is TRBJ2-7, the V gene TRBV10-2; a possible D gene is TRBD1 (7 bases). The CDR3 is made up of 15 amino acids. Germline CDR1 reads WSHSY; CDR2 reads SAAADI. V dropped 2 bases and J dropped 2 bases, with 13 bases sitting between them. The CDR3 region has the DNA TGCGCCAGCAGTGAGCCGCGGGACAGCACCTACGAGCAGTACTTC. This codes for CASSEPRDSTYEQYF.

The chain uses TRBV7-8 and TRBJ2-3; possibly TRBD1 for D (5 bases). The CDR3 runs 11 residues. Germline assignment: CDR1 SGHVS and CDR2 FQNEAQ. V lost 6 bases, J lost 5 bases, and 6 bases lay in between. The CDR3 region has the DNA TGTGCCAGCAGTCAGGGAGATACGCAGTATTTT. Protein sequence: CASSQGDTQYF.

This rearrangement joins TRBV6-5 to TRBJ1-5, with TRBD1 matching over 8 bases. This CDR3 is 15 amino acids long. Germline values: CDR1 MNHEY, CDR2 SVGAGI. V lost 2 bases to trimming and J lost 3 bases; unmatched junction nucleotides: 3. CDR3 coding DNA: TGTGCCAGCAGTTACCGGACAGGGCTCAATCAGCCCCAGCATTTT. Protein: CASSYRTGLNQPQHF.

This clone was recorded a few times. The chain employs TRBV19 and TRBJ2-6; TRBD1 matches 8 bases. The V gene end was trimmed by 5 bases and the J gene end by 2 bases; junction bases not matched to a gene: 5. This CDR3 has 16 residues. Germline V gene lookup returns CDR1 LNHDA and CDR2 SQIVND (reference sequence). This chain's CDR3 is CASSSWTGTGANVLTF. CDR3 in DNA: TGTGCCAGTAGTTCCTGGACAGGGACTGGGGCCAACGTCCTGACTTTC.

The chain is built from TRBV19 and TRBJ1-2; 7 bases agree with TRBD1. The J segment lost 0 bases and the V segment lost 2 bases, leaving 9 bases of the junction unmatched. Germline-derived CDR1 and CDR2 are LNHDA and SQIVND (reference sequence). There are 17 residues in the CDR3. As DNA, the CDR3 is TGTGCCAGTAGTATATTTGGTGGGACAGTACCTAACTATGGCTACACCTTC. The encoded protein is CASSIFGGTVPNYGYTF.

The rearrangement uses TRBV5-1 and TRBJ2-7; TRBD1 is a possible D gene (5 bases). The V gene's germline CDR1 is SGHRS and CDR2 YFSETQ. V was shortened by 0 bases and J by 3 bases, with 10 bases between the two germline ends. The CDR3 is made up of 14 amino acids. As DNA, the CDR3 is TGCGCCAGCAGCTTGGAAGGGGTTTACTACGAGCAGTACTTC. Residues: CASSLEGVYYEQYF.

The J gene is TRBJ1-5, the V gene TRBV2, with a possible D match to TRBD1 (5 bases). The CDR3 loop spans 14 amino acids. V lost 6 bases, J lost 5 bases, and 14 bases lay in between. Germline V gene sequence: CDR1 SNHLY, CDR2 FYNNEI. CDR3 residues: CASSVGRADQPQHF. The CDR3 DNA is TGTGCCAGCAGCGTGGGCAGGGCCGATCAGCCCCAGCATTTT.

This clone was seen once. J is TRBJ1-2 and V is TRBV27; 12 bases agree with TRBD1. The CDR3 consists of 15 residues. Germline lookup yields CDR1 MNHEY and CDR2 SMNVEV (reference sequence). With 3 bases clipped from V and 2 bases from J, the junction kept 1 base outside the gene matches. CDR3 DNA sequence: TGTGCCAGCAGTTTTGGGACAGGGGGCAACTATGGCTACACCTTC. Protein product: CASSFGTGGNYGYTF.

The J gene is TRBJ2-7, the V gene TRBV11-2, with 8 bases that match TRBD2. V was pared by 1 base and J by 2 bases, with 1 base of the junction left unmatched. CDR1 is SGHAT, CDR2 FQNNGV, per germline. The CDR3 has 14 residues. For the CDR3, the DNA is TGTGCCAGCAGCTTAGGGGGACTAGCCTACGAGCAGTACTTC. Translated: CASSLGGLAYEQYF.

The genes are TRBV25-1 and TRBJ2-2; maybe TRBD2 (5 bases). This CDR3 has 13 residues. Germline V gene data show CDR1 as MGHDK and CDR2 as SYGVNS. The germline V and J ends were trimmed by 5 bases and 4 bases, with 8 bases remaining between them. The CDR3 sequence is CASSLGVTGELFF. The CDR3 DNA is TGTGCCAGCAGTCTCGGGGTCACCGGGGAGCTGTTTTTT. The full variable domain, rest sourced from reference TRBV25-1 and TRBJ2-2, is EADIYQTPRYLVIGTGKKITLECSQTMGHDKMYWYQQDPGMELHLIHYSYGVNSTEKGDLSSESTVSRIRTEHFPLTLESARPSHTSQYLCASSLGVTGELFFGEGSRLTVL.

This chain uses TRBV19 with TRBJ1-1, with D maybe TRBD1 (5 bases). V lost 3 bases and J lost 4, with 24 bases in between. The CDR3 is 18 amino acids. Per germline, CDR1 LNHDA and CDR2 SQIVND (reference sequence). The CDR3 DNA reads TGTGCCAGTAGTATGACCCTTACCAGGGTGTTTGGCGCCACTGAAGCTTTCTTT. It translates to CASSMTLTRVFGATEAFF.

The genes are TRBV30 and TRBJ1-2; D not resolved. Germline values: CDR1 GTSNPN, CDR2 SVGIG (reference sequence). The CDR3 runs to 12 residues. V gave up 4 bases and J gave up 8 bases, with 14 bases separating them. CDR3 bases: TGTGCCTGGACCCCAGGCGGAGGGGGCTACACCTTC. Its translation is CAWTPGGGGYTF.

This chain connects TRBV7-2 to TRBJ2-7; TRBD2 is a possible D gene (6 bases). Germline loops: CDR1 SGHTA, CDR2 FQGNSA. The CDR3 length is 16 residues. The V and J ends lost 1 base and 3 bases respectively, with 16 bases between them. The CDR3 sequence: CASSLGSSAPYYEQYF. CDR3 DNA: TGTGCCAGCAGCTTAGGATCTAGCGCACCCTACTACGAGCAGTACTTC.

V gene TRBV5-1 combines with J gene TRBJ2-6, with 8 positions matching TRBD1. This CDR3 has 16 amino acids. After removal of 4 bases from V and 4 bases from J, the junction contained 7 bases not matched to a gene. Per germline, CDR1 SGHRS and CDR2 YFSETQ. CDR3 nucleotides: TGCGCCAGCAGCCCTCCGGACAGGGCGGGGGCCAACGTCCTGACTTTC. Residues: CASSPPDRAGANVLTF.

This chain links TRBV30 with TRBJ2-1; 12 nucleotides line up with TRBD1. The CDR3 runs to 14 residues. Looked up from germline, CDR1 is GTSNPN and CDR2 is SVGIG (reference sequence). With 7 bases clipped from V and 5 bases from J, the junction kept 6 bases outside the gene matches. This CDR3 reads CASGTGGLNNEQFF. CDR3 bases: TGTGCCTCCGGGACAGGGGGCCTAAACAATGAGCAGTTCTTC.